Detailed here is one T cell receptor (beta chain). Its antigen is currently unknown. V dropped 8 bases and J dropped 4 bases, with 14 bases sitting between them. The germline V gene has CDR1 MDHEN and CDR2 SYDVKM. The CDR3 runs 13 residues. Conventional CD4 T cells were sorted as CD4+CD127+ cells. The data were taken from a study of B cell selection in AIRE deficiency. Study observations and caveats: In TCRBV usage, CDR3 length and diversity, patient Tconv and Treg cells matched healthy donors. Approximately 33% of healthy-shared Treg TCRbeta sequences appeared in patient Tconv cells. With only TCRbeta sequenced, about 40% of shared healthy Treg sequences overlapped Tconv. Healthy donors alone shared roughly 32% of around 3,700 Treg sequences; patients alone approximately 9.3%.

Data came from immunoSEQ multiplex PCR; TCRdb stores just in-frame clones and leaves some out. Counted here are 20,000 to 25,000 clones, 95% to 98% occurring once; the ten biggest clones make up over 0.15%. The origin of this receptor is a human donor with AIRE deficiency. The sample consisted of conventional CD4+ T cells sorted from PBMCs. The gene calls are TRBV28 and TRBJ1-2; D may be TRBD1 (6 bases). CDR3 region: CASERDTSYGYTF. The CDR3 nucleotides are TGTGCCAGCGAAAGGGACACCAGCTATGGCTACACCTTC.